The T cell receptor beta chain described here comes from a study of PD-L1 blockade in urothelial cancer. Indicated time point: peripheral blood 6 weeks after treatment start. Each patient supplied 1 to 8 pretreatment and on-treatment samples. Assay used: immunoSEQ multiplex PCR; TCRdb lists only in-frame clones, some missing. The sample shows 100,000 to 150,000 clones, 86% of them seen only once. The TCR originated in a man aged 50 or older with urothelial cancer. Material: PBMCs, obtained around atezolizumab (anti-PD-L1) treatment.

CDR3 DNA: TGTGCCAGCACCAGGGACAGGGGGCGGTCACCCCTCCACTTT. Its protein product is CASTRDRGRSPLHF. V and J are TRBV6-1 and TRBJ1-6, with 12 bases that match TRBD1. CDR3 length: 14 amino acids. V shed 7 bases, J shed 10 bases, and the junction held 5 bases outside the gene matches. The germline CDR1 and CDR2 sequences are MNHNS and SASEGT.